This is a list of T cell receptor beta chains from one sample in a study of PD-1 blockade in mismatch repair-deficient tumors. TCRdb's table, derived via immunoSEQ multiplex PCR, lists solely in-frame clones and lacks some. The sample has 56,000 or so clones; roughly 80% are singletons. Sequences were derived from peripheral blood, sampled roughly 21 weeks after starting pembrolizumab. These receptors originate from an adult with mismatch repair-deficient cancer. Both conserved end residues are part of each CDR3. D genes are given only for firm matches. A clone size is listed for some rows: how often the clone was seen (once, few, many), or a class if it is expanded.

D gene: TRBD2; J gene: TRBJ2-1; clone size: .; V gene: TRBV5-1; CDR3 protein: CASSSALAGVNEQFF; CDR3 DNA: TGCGCCAGCAGCTCGGCACTAGCGGGAGTCAATGAGCAGTTCTTC
D gene: .; J gene: TRBJ2-7; clone size: .; V gene: TRBV6-5; CDR3 protein: CASSPDLSYEQYF; CDR3 DNA: TGTGCCAGCAGTCCTGACTTGTCTTACGAGCAGTACTTC
D gene: .; J gene: TRBJ1-5; clone size: .; V gene: TRBV6-1; CDR3 protein: CASSEGFLVSNQPQHF; CDR3 DNA: TGTGCCAGCAGTGAAGGTTTTCTGGTTAGCAATCAGCCCCAGCATTTT
D gene: .; J gene: TRBJ2-7; clone size: .; V gene: TRBV5-5; CDR3 protein: CASSLEQFYEQYF; CDR3 DNA: TGTGCCAGCAGCTTGGAACAGTTTTACGAGCAGTACTTC
D gene: .; J gene: TRBJ1-2; clone size: .; V gene: TRBV30; CDR3 protein: CAWSIGGAGYTF; CDR3 DNA: TGTGCCTGGAGTATTGGGGGCGCCGGCTACACCTTC
D gene: .; J gene: TRBJ2-7; clone size: once; V gene: TRBV4-1; CDR3 protein: CASSQGPGLGQYF; CDR3 DNA: TGCGCCAGCAGCCAAGGCCCGGGTTTGGGGCAGTACTTC
D gene: .; J gene: TRBJ2-4; clone size: .; V gene: TRBV7-9; CDR3 protein: CASSFSGADIQYF; CDR3 DNA: TGTGCCAGCAGCTTCTCGGGGGCGGACATTCAGTACTTC
D gene: .; J gene: TRBJ2-2; clone size: once; V gene: TRBV29-1; CDR3 protein: CSVVQNTGELFF; CDR3 DNA: TGCAGCGTTGTACAAAACACCGGGGAGCTGTTTTTT
D gene: .; J gene: TRBJ2-2; clone size: once; V gene: TRBV7-2; CDR3 protein: CASSGRPDGELFF; CDR3 DNA: TGTGCCAGCAGCGGTCGGCCGGACGGGGAGCTGTTTTTT
D gene: .; J gene: TRBJ2-7; clone size: .; V gene: TRBV18; CDR3 protein: CASSPPKSPEQYF; CDR3 DNA: TGTGCCAGCTCACCACCGAAGTCTCCCGAGCAGTACTTC
D gene: .; J gene: TRBJ2-2; clone size: .; V gene: TRBV6-5; CDR3 protein: CASSYAENRNTGELFF; CDR3 DNA: TGTGCCAGCAGTTACGCTGAAAATAGAAACACCGGGGAGCTGTTTTTT
D gene: .; J gene: TRBJ2-1; clone size: .; V gene: TRBV15; CDR3 protein: CATSGSDRRWVQFF; CDR3 DNA: TGTGCCACCAGCGGCTCTGACCGGAGGTGGGTGCAGTTCTTC
D gene: TRBD1; J gene: TRBJ2-5; clone size: once; V gene: TRBV7-2; CDR3 protein: CASSLQDRGVMETQYF; CDR3 DNA: TGTGCCAGCAGCTTACAGGACAGGGGCGTAATGGAGACCCAGTACTTC
D gene: TRBD2; J gene: TRBJ2-1; clone size: .; V gene: TRBV25-1; CDR3 protein: CASRAGGVFRTVDEQFF; CDR3 DNA: TGTGCCAGCAGGGCGGGAGGCGTATTCCGAACTGTGGATGAGCAGTTCTTC
D gene: TRBD1; J gene: TRBJ1-1; clone size: .; V gene: TRBV7-9; CDR3 protein: CASSPRTGMNTEAFF; CDR3 DNA: TGTGCCAGCAGCCCCCGGACAGGGATGAACACTGAAGCTTTCTTT
D gene: TRBD1; J gene: TRBJ1-2; clone size: .; V gene: TRBV19; CDR3 protein: CASSPQGGSNYGYTF; CDR3 DNA: TGTGCCAGTAGTCCCCAGGGGGGCTCGAACTATGGCTACACCTTC
D gene: TRBD2; J gene: TRBJ2-1; clone size: .; V gene: TRBV27; CDR3 protein: CASRGREGYNEQFF; CDR3 DNA: TGTGCCAGCCGCGGGAGGGAGGGCTATAATGAGCAGTTCTTC
D gene: .; J gene: TRBJ2-3; clone size: .; V gene: TRBV6-6; CDR3 protein: CASSYTERRPPDTQYF; CDR3 DNA: TGTGCCAGCAGTTACACCGAGCGGAGACCTCCAGATACGCAGTATTTT
D gene: .; J gene: TRBJ1-2; clone size: few; V gene: TRBV2; CDR3 protein: CASSERAGYGYTF; CDR3 DNA: TGTGCCAGCAGTGAACGAGCGGGCTATGGCTACACCTTC
D gene: .; J gene: TRBJ2-1; clone size: .; V gene: TRBV7-3; CDR3 protein: CASSPSGISYNEQFF; CDR3 DNA: TGTGCCAGCAGCCCAAGCGGTATCTCCTACAATGAGCAGTTCTTC
D gene: .; J gene: TRBJ1-5; clone size: .; V gene: TRBV6-6; CDR3 protein: CASTDRRGKGNQPQHF; CDR3 DNA: TGTGCCAGCACCGACCGGCGGGGGAAGGGCAATCAGCCCCAGCATTTT
D gene: .; J gene: TRBJ2-5; clone size: few; V gene: TRBV5-6; CDR3 protein: CASSLGSTETQYF; CDR3 DNA: TGTGCCAGCAGCTTGGGCTCTACGGAGACCCAGTACTTC
D gene: .; J gene: TRBJ1-4; clone size: .; V gene: TRBV7-6; CDR3 protein: CASSLESVNVNEKLFF; CDR3 DNA: TGTGCCAGCAGCTTAGAATCGGTAAACGTTAATGAAAAACTGTTTTTT
D gene: TRBD1; J gene: TRBJ2-1; clone size: .; V gene: TRBV12-5; CDR3 protein: CASGDRDRGIEQFF; CDR3 DNA: TGTGCTAGTGGGGACCGGGACAGGGGCATTGAGCAGTTCTTC
D gene: .; J gene: TRBJ1-3; clone size: .; V gene: TRBV5-1; CDR3 protein: CASTPGRASGNTIYF; CDR3 DNA: TGCGCCAGCACCCCGGGACGGGCCTCTGGAAACACCATATATTTT
D gene: TRBD2; J gene: TRBJ2-1; clone size: .; V gene: TRBV11-3; CDR3 protein: CASRPGLAAYNEQFF; CDR3 DNA: TGTGCCAGCAGACCGGGACTAGCGGCCTACAATGAGCAGTTCTTC
D gene: TRBD2; J gene: TRBJ2-1; clone size: .; V gene: TRBV7-9; CDR3 protein: CASRFGLAEGEQFF; CDR3 DNA: TGTGCCAGCAGATTCGGACTAGCAGAGGGTGAGCAGTTCTTC
D gene: TRBD1; J gene: TRBJ2-7; clone size: few; V gene: TRBV11-3; CDR3 protein: CASSLGQGVDEQYF; CDR3 DNA: TGTGCCAGCAGCCTAGGACAGGGGGTCGACGAGCAGTACTTC
D gene: .; J gene: TRBJ1-3; clone size: once; V gene: TRBV12-5; CDR3 protein: CASGSGNSGNTIYF; CDR3 DNA: TGTGCTAGTGGTTCGGGAAACTCTGGAAACACCATATATTTT
D gene: TRBD2; J gene: TRBJ2-1; clone size: .; V gene: TRBV19; CDR3 protein: CASNNRLAGNYNEQFF; CDR3 DNA: TGTGCCAGTAATAACAGACTAGCGGGAAACTACAATGAGCAGTTCTTC
D gene: TRBD1; J gene: TRBJ1-1; clone size: few; V gene: TRBV5-6; CDR3 protein: CASSFGTGSLNTEAFF; CDR3 DNA: TGTGCCAGCAGCTTTGGGACAGGGTCTTTGAACACTGAAGCTTTCTTT
D gene: .; J gene: TRBJ2-7; clone size: .; V gene: TRBV9; CDR3 protein: CASSPGFGDEQYF; CDR3 DNA: TGTGCCAGCAGCCCGGGCTTCGGGGACGAGCAGTACTTC
D gene: .; J gene: TRBJ1-1; clone size: .; V gene: TRBV5-5; CDR3 protein: CASSHGGGNTEAFF; CDR3 DNA: TGTGCCAGCAGCCATGGAGGGGGGAACACTGAAGCTTTCTTT
D gene: TRBD1; J gene: TRBJ2-3; clone size: .; V gene: TRBV9; CDR3 protein: CASSVGTQGAGSDTQYF; CDR3 DNA: TGTGCCAGCAGCGTAGGGACACAGGGGGCAGGTTCAGATACGCAGTATTTT
D gene: .; J gene: TRBJ2-3; clone size: .; V gene: TRBV19; CDR3 protein: CASTVRGNTDTQYF; CDR3 DNA: TGTGCCAGTACCGTTCGAGGGAACACAGATACGCAGTATTTT
D gene: TRBD1; J gene: TRBJ2-7; clone size: .; V gene: TRBV27; CDR3 protein: CASSFSRGLGEQYF; CDR3 DNA: TGTGCCAGCAGTTTCAGCAGGGGGCTGGGGGAGCAGTACTTC
D gene: .; J gene: TRBJ1-5; clone size: .; V gene: TRBV6-1; CDR3 protein: CASSDWGRGSGQPQHF; CDR3 DNA: TGTGCCAGCAGTGACTGGGGTCGGGGTTCGGGGCAGCCCCAGCATTTT
D gene: .; J gene: TRBJ1-5; clone size: few; V gene: TRBV6-5; CDR3 protein: CASSPTPRQPQHF; CDR3 DNA: TGTGCCAGCAGTCCTACCCCCAGACAGCCCCAGCATTTT
D gene: TRBD2; J gene: TRBJ2-7; clone size: once; V gene: TRBV7-2; CDR3 protein: CASSLEGAGVYEQYF; CDR3 DNA: TGTGCCAGCAGCTTAGAAGGAGCGGGAGTCTACGAGCAGTACTTC
D gene: TRBD1; J gene: TRBJ1-5; clone size: .; V gene: TRBV5-1; CDR3 protein: CASSLEGRGDQPQHF; CDR3 DNA: TGCGCCAGCAGCTTGGAAGGCAGGGGGGACCAGCCCCAGCATTTT
D gene: TRBD1; J gene: TRBJ2-1; clone size: .; V gene: TRBV29-1; CDR3 protein: CSVEKTGYEENEQFF; CDR3 DNA: TGCAGCGTTGAAAAGACAGGGTATGAAGAAAATGAGCAGTTCTTC
D gene: TRBD1; J gene: TRBJ2-5; clone size: .; V gene: TRBV7-2; CDR3 protein: CASSLKGGGQETQYF; CDR3 DNA: TGTGCCAGCAGCTTGAAAGGGGGCGGCCAAGAGACCCAGTACTTC
D gene: .; J gene: TRBJ1-2; clone size: few; V gene: TRBV11-1; CDR3 protein: CASSPSDSYGYTF; CDR3 DNA: TGTGCCAGCAGCCCTTCGGACAGCTATGGCTACACCTTC
D gene: .; J gene: TRBJ1-2; clone size: few; V gene: TRBV5-6; CDR3 protein: CASSSAHQGPYGYTF; CDR3 DNA: TGTGCCAGCAGCTCGGCCCACCAGGGACCCTATGGCTACACCTTC
D gene: TRBD1; J gene: TRBJ1-4; clone size: .; V gene: TRBV11-3; CDR3 protein: CASSPDRAQGKLFF; CDR3 DNA: TGTGCCAGCAGCCCAGACAGGGCCCAGGGAAAACTGTTTTTT